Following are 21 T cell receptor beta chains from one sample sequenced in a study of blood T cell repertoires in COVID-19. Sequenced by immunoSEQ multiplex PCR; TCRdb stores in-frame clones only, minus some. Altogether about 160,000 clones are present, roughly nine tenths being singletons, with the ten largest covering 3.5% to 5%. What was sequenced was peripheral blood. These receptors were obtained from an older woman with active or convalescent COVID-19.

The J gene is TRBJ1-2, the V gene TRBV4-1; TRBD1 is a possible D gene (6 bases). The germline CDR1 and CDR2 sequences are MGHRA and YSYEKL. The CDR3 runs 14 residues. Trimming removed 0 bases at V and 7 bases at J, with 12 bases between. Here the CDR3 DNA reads TGCGCCAGCAGCCAAGATGGACAGTTCTCTGGCTACACCTTC. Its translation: CASSQDGQFSGYTF.

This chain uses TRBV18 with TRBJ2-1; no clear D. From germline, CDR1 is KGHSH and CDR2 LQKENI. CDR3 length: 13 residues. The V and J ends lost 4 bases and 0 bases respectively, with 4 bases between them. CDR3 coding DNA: TGTGCCAGCTCACTGAGCTCCTACAATGAGCAGTTCTTC. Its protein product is CASSLSSYNEQFF.

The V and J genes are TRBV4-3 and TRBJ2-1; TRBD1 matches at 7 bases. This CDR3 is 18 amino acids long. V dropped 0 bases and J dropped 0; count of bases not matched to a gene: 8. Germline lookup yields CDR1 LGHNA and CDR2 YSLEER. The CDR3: CASSQEFIGTASYNEQFF. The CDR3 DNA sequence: TGCGCCAGCAGCCAAGAATTTATTGGGACAGCCTCCTACAATGAGCAGTTCTTC.

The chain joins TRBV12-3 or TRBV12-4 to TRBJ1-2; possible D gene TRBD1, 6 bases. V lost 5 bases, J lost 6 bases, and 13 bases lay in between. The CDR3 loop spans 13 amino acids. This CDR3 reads CASSMAGADGYTF. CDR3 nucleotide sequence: TGTGCCAGCAGTATGGCGGGGGCGGATGGCTACACCTTC.

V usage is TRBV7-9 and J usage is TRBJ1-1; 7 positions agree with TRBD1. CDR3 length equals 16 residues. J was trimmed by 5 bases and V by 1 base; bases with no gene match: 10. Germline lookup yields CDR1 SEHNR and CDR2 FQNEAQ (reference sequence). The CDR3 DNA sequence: TGTGCCAGCAGCTTAGTACCACAGGGGCTTTGGACTGAAGCTTTCTTT. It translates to CASSLVPQGLWTEAFF.

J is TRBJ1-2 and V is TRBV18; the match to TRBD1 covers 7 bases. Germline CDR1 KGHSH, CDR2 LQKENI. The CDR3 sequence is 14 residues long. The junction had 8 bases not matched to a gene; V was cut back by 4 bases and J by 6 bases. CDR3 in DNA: TGTGCCAGCTCACTGGAGTCCGGGACAGATGGCTACACCTTC. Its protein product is CASSLESGTDGYTF.

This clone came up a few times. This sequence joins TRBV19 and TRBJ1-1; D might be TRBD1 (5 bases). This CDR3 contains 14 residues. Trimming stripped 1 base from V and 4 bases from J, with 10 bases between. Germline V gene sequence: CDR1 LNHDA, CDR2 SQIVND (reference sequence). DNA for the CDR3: TGTGCCAGTAGTATAGCAGCAGGGTCCACTGAAGCTTTCTTT. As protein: CASSIAAGSTEAFF.

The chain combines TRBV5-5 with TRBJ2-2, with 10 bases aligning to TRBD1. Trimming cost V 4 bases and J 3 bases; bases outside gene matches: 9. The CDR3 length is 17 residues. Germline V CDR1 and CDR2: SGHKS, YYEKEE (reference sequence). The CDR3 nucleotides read TGTGCCAGCAGCCTCTCAGTCGACAGGGGGCACACCGGGGAGCTGTTTTTT. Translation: CASSLSVDRGHTGELFF.

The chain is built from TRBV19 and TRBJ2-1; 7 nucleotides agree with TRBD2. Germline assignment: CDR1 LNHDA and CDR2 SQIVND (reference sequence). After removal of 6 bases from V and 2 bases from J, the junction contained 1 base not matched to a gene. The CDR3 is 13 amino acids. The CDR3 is CASRLAAYNEQFF. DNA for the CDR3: TGTGCCAGTAGGCTAGCGGCCTACAATGAGCAGTTCTTC.

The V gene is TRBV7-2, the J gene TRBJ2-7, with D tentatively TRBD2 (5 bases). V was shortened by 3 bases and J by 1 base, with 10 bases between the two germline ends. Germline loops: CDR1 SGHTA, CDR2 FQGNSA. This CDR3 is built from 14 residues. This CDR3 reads CASSFSTGSYEQYF. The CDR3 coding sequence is TGTGCCAGCAGCTTCTCGACGGGGTCCTACGAGCAGTACTTC.

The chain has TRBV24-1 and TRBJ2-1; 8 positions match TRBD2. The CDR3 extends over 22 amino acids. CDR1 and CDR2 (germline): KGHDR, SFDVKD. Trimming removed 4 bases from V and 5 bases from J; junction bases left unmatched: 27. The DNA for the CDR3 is TGTGCCACCAGTGACCCGAGTGAGGGGCGCAGCAGTGGCGGGGGGAACCACAATGAGCAGTTCTTC. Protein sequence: CATSDPSEGRSSGGGNHNEQFF.

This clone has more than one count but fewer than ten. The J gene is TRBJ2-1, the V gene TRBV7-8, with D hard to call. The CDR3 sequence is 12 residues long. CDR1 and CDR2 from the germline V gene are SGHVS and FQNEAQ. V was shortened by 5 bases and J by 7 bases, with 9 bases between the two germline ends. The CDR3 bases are TGTGCCAGCAGCGCCGCTATGAATGAGCAGTTCTTC. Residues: CASSAAMNEQFF.

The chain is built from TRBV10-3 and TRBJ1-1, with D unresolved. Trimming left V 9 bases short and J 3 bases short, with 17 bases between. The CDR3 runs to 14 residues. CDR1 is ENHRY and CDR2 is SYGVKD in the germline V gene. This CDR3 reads CAIRNLSKYTEAFF. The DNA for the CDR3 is TGTGCCATTAGAAATTTATCGAAGTACACTGAAGCTTTCTTT.

The CDR3 reads CASSTRDSYNSPLHF. CDR3 bases: TGTGCCAGTAGTACCAGGGATTCCTATAATTCACCCCTCCACTTT. The chain has TRBV19 and TRBJ1-6; a possible D gene is TRBD1 (5 bases). This CDR3 contains 15 residues. The V end was cut by 4 bases, the J end by 1 base, with 8 bases between. Germline V gives CDR1 LNHDA, CDR2 SQIVND (reference sequence).

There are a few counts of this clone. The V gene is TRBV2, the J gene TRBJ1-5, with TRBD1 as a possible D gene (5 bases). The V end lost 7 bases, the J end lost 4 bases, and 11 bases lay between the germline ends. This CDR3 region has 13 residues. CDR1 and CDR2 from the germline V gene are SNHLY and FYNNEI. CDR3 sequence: CASTRALNQPQHF. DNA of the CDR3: TGTGCCAGCACCAGGGCACTTAATCAGCCCCAGCATTTT.

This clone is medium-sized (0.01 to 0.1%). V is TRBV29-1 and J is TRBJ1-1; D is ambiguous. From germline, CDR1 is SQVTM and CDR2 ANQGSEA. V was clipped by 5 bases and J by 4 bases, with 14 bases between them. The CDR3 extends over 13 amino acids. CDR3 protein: CSVFLQASTEAFF. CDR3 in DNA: TGCAGCGTTTTCCTGCAGGCGAGCACTGAAGCTTTCTTT.

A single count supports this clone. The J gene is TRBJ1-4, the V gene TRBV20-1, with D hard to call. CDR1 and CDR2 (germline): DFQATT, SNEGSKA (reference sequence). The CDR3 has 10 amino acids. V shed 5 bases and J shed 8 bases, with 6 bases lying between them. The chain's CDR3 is CSAFREKLFF. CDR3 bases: TGCAGTGCTTTCAGAGAAAAACTGTTTTTT.

CDR3 sequence (DNA): TGTGCCACCGGAAAGACGGGGGAAGAGACCCAGTACTTC. Protein: CATGKTGEETQYF. The rearrangement uses TRBV24-1 and TRBJ2-5; weak D call: TRBD2 (6 bases). Trimming shortened V by 9 bases and J by 3 bases, and 13 bases separated the two germline ends. The CDR3 totals 13 residues. Germline lookup yields CDR1 KGHDR and CDR2 SFDVKD.

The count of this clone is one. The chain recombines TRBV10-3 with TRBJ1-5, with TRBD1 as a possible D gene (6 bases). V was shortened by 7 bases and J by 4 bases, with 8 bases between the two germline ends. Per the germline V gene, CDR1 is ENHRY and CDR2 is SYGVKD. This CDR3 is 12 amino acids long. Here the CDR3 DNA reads TGTGCCATCAACACAGGGAATCAGCCCCAGCATTTT. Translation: CAINTGNQPQHF.

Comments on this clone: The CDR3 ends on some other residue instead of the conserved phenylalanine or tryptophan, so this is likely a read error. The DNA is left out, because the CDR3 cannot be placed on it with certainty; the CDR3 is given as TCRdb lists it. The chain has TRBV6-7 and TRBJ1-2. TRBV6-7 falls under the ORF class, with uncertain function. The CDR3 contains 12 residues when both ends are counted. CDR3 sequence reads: CASIGRDGGLQP.

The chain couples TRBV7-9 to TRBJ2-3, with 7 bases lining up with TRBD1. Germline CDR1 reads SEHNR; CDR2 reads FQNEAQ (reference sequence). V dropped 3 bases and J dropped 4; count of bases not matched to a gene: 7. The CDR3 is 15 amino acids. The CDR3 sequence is CASSFDRVRADTQYF. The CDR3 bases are TGTGCCAGCAGCTTCGACAGGGTTCGCGCAGATACGCAGTATTTT.